This T cell receptor beta chain emerged from a study of CD8 T cells in ankylosing spondylitis. This clonotype showed up many times. Its antigen is still unknown. Preparation of TCR beta libraries was done by quantitative 5'-RACE with molecular barcodes. A single record per CDR3 protein comes from TCRdb applying MiXCR to the 5' RACE reads. The table lists 180,000 or so distinct CDR3 sequences, around a tenth of them singletons, with almost 30% in the top ten. Study outcomes and limitations: Reportedly, disease-linked clones are significantly enriched in ankylosing spondylitis patients' matched synovial fluid. A motif in TCR beta, a set of about eight highly homologous variants, appeared characteristic of ankylosing spondylitis blood.

The receptor was isolated from a male donor with ankylosing spondylitis or in good health (not recorded which). Material for sequencing was blood, either unsorted or a sorted T cell fraction (not recorded which).

The CDR3, as DNA: TGCGCCAGCAGCCAGACCGGGGGGTGGACAGATACGCAGTATTTT. Amino acids: CASSQTGGWTDTQYF. The chain uses TRBV4-3 and TRBJ2-3, with 7 bases matching TRBD2. Germline lookup yields CDR1 LGHNA and CDR2 YSLEER. The CDR3 sequence is 15 residues long. The V and J ends lost 3 bases and 3 bases, in that order; junction bases with no gene match: 6.